The clone carrying this T cell receptor (beta chain) showed up just once. This entry comes from a study of blood T cells in healthy people across ages. CDR3 size: 16 residues. Germline loops: CDR1 SQVTM, CDR2 ANQGSEA. V lost 2 bases to trimming and J lost 10 bases, with 24 bases between them. For the second PCR, which ran for about 6 to 11 cycles, a sample-barcoded 5' primer and a J-beta primer mix were used. Each cDNA was tagged by a template-switch adaptor containing 12 random nucleotides. TCRdb re-derived calls from the 5' RACE reads in MiXCR, one entry per CDR3 protein. The repertoire holds about 830,000 distinct CDR3 sequences, with around 62% as singletons.

This sequence was found in a man aged 25 to 45 in good health. The rearrangement uses TRBV29-1 and TRBJ2-1; TRBD1 is a possible D gene (6 bases). Sequencing was carried out using blood. CDR3 protein: CSVESGQKAFSSEQFF. CDR3 nucleotides: TGCAGCGTTGAAAGCGGACAGAAGGCGTTCTCGTCCGAGCAGTTCTTC.